This TCR beta chain came from a study of shared clonotypes between healthy human individuals. Study background: The plates for each donor numbered three CD4 naive, three CD4 memory, two CD8 naive and one CD8 memory.

Whole-study findings and limits: Lower generation probabilities were found for non-shared clonotypes than for those shared by all four donors.

This CDR3 region has 12 residues. Between the trimmed V and J ends, which lost 2 bases and 2 bases, there was a span of 0 bases. CDR1 is MDHEN and CDR2 is SYDVKM in the germline V gene. With respect to this clone: What it recognizes is unknown. The same CDR3 can be traced to other DNA sequences in this sample.

On sorted subsets, replicate PCRs used 150 to 250 ng DNA, or around 30,000 T cell genomes. Clones were read by immunoSEQ multiplex PCR, and TCRdb kept only the in-frame ones, dropping some. The sample has about 600,000 clones, around 97% seen once; the top ten hold 0.057%. CD45RA+ naive and CD45RA-negative memory subsets were separated from CD4+ cells. The specimen sequenced was naive CD4+ T cells sorted from blood. Subset specified: CD45RA+ positively selected. The sequence derives from a woman aged 25 to 45 in good health. This chain uses TRBV28 with TRBJ2-2; D ambiguous. CDR3 in amino acids: CASSLNTGELFF. The CDR3 DNA is TGTGCCAGCAGTTTAAACACCGGGGAGCTGTTTTTT.